A selection of T cell receptor beta chains follows, all from one sample in a study of blood T cell repertoires in COVID-19. The repertoire was sequenced with immunoSEQ multiplex PCR; TCRdb's copy has only in-frame clones and lacks some. The sample yields 300,000 or so clones, roughly 86% seen once. The material sequenced was peripheral blood. The receptor source for this set is an older man with acute or convalescent COVID-19. CDR3s include the opening cysteine and the closing phenylalanine or tryptophan. Each record gives: J gene, clone size, D gene, V gene, CDR3 DNA, CDR3 protein. A D gene is named only where the DNA matches it firmly. Clone size is shown for a subset of rows, as once, few, many or a class of expanded clone.

J: TRBJ2-7
size: NA
D: TRBD1
V: TRBV5-1
DNA: TGCGCCAGCAGCAAGCAGGGGGCGACCTACGAGCAGTACTTC
CDR3: CASSKQGATYEQYF

J: TRBJ2-7
size: NA
D: TRBD1
V: TRBV5-1
DNA: TGCGCCAGCAGCTTGGGGGACAGAGAGTACGAGCAGTACTTC
CDR3: CASSLGDREYEQYF

J: TRBJ2-7
size: NA
D: TRBD1
V: TRBV13
DNA: TGTGCCAGCAGCTTCGGAATCGGACAGGAGGCCTACGAGCAGTACTTC
CDR3: CASSFGIGQEAYEQYF

J: TRBJ2-5
size: NA
D: NA
V: TRBV28
DNA: TGTGCCAGCAGTGCCCAGTTAACCAAAGAGACCCAGTACTTC
CDR3: CASSAQLTKETQYF

J: TRBJ2-7
size: NA
D: NA
V: TRBV5-1
DNA: TGCGCCAGCAGCTTTCGTTATCCACGGGAGAGCTACGAGCAGTACTTC
CDR3: CASSFRYPRESYEQYF

J: TRBJ1-1
size: NA
D: NA
V: TRBV4-3
DNA: TGCGCCAGCAGCCAAGATCGGGGGGGTGCAGCTTTCTTT
CDR3: CASSQDRGGAAFF

J: TRBJ1-5
size: NA
D: NA
V: TRBV2
DNA: TGTGCCAGCAGTGAATTTGGGCAGGGCGATAGCAATCAGCCCCAGCATTTT
CDR3: CASSEFGQGDSNQPQHF

J: TRBJ2-2
size: NA
D: TRBD2
V: TRBV28
DNA: TGTGCCAGCAGTTCGCCCGGGGGGGTGGCCGGTAGAGGGGAGCTGTTTTTT
CDR3: CASSSPGGVAGRGELFF

J: TRBJ2-5
size: NA
D: TRBD1
V: TRBV16
DNA: TGTGCCAGCTTGCCGGGACAGGGGGTAGAGACCCAGTACTTC
CDR3: CASLPGQGVETQYF

J: TRBJ2-7
size: NA
D: NA
V: TRBV7-2
DNA: TGTGCCAGCAGCCCGGACAGAGGTTACGAGCAGTACTTC
CDR3: CASSPDRGYEQYF

J: TRBJ2-1
size: NA
D: NA
V: TRBV6-5
DNA: TGTGCCAGCAGTTGGGTAGTGGCGGCCGGGGATGAGCAGTTCTTC
CDR3: CASSWVVAAGDEQFF

J: TRBJ1-6
size: NA
D: TRBD1
V: TRBV29-1
DNA: TGCAGCAAGACAGGGTCCGATCGTTCACCCCTCCACTTT
CDR3: CSKTGSDRSPLHF

J: TRBJ2-5
size: NA
D: TRBD1
V: TRBV9
DNA: TGTGCCAGCAGCGCGGACAGGGGGCTCAGGACCCAGTACTTC
CDR3: CASSADRGLRTQYF

J: TRBJ2-5
size: NA
D: NA
V: TRBV30
DNA: TGTGCCTGGAGTGTAGGAAGGGGCCAAGAGACCCAGTACTTC
CDR3: CAWSVGRGQETQYF

J: TRBJ1-5
size: NA
D: NA
V: TRBV5-1
DNA: TGCGCCAGCAGCTTGGACAGTGTAGATCAGCCCCAGCATTTT
CDR3: CASSLDSVDQPQHF

J: TRBJ2-5
size: once
D: TRBD1
V: TRBV19
DNA: TGTGCCAGCGCCAAGGGGGCAGGGCTTCAAGAGACCCAGTACTTC
CDR3: CASAKGAGLQETQYF

J: TRBJ2-3
size: NA
D: TRBD1
V: TRBV9
DNA: TGTGCCAGCAGCGCCGACAGGGGACGGACAGATACGCAGTATTTT
CDR3: CASSADRGRTDTQYF

J: TRBJ2-1
size: NA
D: TRBD1
V: TRBV7-8
DNA: TGTGCCAGCAGCCAGGGACAGACGTCCGGGGATGAGCAGTTCTTC
CDR3: CASSQGQTSGDEQFF